Many counts were recorded for the clone carrying this T cell receptor beta chain. Antigen specificity is unknown. Germline V gives CDR1 SGHVS, CDR2 FQNEAQ. The germline V and J ends were trimmed by 0 bases and 6 bases, with 9 bases remaining between them. The CDR3 contains 14 residues. TCRdb used MiXCR to reprocess the 5' RACE reads, holding one entry per CDR3 protein. Among approximately 130,000 distinct CDR3 sequences listed, roughly 11% were seen once. These data are taken from a study of CD8 T cells in ankylosing spondylitis. The study's findings and limits: Within matched ankylosing spondylitis synovial fluid, disease-linked clones were reportedly significantly enriched.

The source material was blood, either unsorted or a sorted T cell fraction (not recorded which). This TCR was recovered from a female donor with ankylosing spondylitis or in good health (not recorded which). J is TRBJ2-1 and V is TRBV7-8, with D possibly TRBD1 on 6 matching bases. The CDR3 coding sequence is TGTGCCAGCAGCTTAGCCACAGGGTCCAATGAGCAGTTCTTC. Residues: CASSLATGSNEQFF.